Shown below are 2 T cell receptor beta chains from a single sample sequenced in a study of T cell repertoires in cytomegalovirus infection. In TCRdb, the reads were re-called with MiXCR into one record per CDR3 protein. The sample has about a million distinct CDR3 sequences; approximately 31% are singletons. The antigens for these receptors are not known. The specimen was cultured CD8+ T cells from PBMCs, collected from culture after CMV antigen stimulation. The receptor set was obtained from a human donor in good health (CMV status not recorded). Some clones in this sample may be carry-over from other donors' samples.

This clonotype was counted only a few times. The rearrangement joins TRBV10-3 to TRBJ1-2; no reliable D call. The CDR3 has 11 amino acids. Trimming shortened V by 8 bases and J by 0 bases, and 4 bases separated the two germline ends. Germline-derived CDR1 and CDR2 are ENHRY and SYGVKD. The CDR3 spells CAIGTNYGYTF. In DNA, the CDR3 is TGTGCCATCGGGACTAACTATGGCTACACCTTC.

On this clonotype: In this CDR3 the conserved last residue, phenylalanine or tryptophan, is missing, so a read error is likely. No DNA is shown, since the ends of the CDR3 on it are uncertain; the CDR3 is the one TCRdb lists. The chain joins TRBV28 to TRBJ2-1; TRBD1, as called in the table, went unchecked against the DNA. The CDR3 is 12 amino acids in total, end residues counted. Germline V lookup: CDR1 MDHEN, CDR2 SYDVKM. CDR3 residues: CASSFPSSGQGL.